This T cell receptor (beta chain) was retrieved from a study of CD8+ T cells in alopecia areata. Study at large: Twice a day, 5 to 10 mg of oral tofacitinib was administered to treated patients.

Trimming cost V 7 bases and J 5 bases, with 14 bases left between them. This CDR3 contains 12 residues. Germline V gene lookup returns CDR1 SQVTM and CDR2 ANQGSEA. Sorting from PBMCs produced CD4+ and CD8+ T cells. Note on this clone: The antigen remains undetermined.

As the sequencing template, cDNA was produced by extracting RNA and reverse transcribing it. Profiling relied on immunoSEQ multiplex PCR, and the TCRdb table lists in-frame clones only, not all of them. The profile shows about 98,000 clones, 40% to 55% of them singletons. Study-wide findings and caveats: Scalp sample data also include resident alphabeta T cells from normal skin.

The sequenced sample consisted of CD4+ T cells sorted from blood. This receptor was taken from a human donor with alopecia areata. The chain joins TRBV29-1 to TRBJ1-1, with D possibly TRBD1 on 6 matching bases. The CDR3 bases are TGCAGCGGGTCACAGGGCTCGACTGAAGCTTTCTTT. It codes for CSGSQGSTEAFF.